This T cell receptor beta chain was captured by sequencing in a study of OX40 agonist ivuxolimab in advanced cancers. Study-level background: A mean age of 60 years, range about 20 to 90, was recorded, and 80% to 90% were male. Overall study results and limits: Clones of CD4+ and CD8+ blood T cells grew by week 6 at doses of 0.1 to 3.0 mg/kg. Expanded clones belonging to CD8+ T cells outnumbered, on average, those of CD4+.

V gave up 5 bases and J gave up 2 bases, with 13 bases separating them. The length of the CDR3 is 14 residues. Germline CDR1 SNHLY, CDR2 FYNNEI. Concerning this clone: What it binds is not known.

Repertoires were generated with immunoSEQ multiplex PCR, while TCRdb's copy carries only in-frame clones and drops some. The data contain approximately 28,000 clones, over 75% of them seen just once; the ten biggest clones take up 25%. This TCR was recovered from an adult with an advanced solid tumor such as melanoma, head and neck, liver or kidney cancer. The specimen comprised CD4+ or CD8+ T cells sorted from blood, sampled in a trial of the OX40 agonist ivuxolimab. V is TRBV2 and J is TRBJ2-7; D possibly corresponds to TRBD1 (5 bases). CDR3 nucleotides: TGTGCCAGCAGTTACAACAGGATCGCCTACGAGCAGTACTTC. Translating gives CASSYNRIAYEQYF.